One and the same sample provided the 32 T cell receptor beta chains below, sequenced in a study of chemoradiotherapy in HPV16-positive cancers. This table comes from immunoSEQ multiplex PCR, and its TCRdb copy is limited to in-frame clones, with some not included. The sample yields some 11,000 clones, about 88% seen once. Here the sequenced sample was blood, taken from a patient who underwent chemoradiotherapy. The receptors here all came from a human donor with HPV-associated anogenital cancer.

CDR3 sequence: CASSPRKTRIGTVYNEQFF. CDR3 in DNA: TGCGCCAGCAGCCCGCGGAAAACCCGAATCGGGACAGTCTACAATGAGCAGTTCTTC. The V call is TRBV5-1, the J call TRBJ2-1, with 7 bases aligning to TRBD1. CDR1 and CDR2 from the germline V gene are SGHRS and YFSETQ. Trimming cost V 4 bases and J 3 bases; bases outside gene matches: 19. This CDR3 has 19 amino acids.

This clone was detected a few times. The CDR3 protein is CARRTRVFRSPLHF. In DNA, the CDR3 is TGTGCCAGACGCACCAGGGTGTTTCGTTCACCCCTCCACTTT. J is TRBJ1-6 and V is TRBV27; D may be TRBD1 (5 bases). V was pared by 9 bases and J by 9 bases, with 18 bases between. The CDR3 extends over 14 amino acids. The V gene's germline CDR1 is MNHEY and CDR2 SMNVEV (reference sequence).

V and J are TRBV25-1 and TRBJ1-2; no reliable D call. Germline CDR1 and CDR2: MGHDK and SYGVNS. The CDR3 contains 11 residues. V lost 3 bases and J lost 7, with 6 bases in between. The CDR3 spells CASSEYSGYTF. The CDR3 bases are TGTGCCAGCAGTGAGTACTCTGGCTACACCTTC.

This clone appeared once. The chain couples TRBV28 to TRBJ1-2; no definite D call. Germline lookup yields CDR1 MDHEN and CDR2 SYDVKM. Trimming stripped 1 base from V and 4 bases from J, with 10 bases between. The CDR3 has 14 residues. CDR3 sequence reads: CASSLFQDPYGYTF. As DNA, the CDR3 is TGTGCCAGCAGTTTATTTCAGGATCCCTATGGCTACACCTTC.

The chain employs TRBV30 and TRBJ2-2, with D perhaps TRBD1 (6 bases). Trimming took 0 bases from V and 6 from J, leaving 11 bases between them. The CDR3 sequence is 14 residues long. CDR1 is GTSNPN and CDR2 is SVGIG in the germline V gene (reference sequence). CDR3 loop: CAWSVFRGAGELFF. CDR3 DNA sequence: TGTGCCTGGAGTGTTTTCAGGGGTGCCGGGGAGCTGTTTTTT.

In its sample, this clone was seen once. This chain links TRBV7-8 with TRBJ2-5; unclear D gene. Trimming took off 7 bases at V and 3 bases at J, with 24 bases between the two ends. In germline, CDR1 is SGHVS, CDR2 FQNEAQ. CDR3 length: 17 residues. The CDR3 DNA is TGTGCCAGCACCTTGGCCCCGGCTATAGGTCTCAAAGAGACCCAGTACTTC. Protein sequence: CASTLAPAIGLKETQYF.

As to this clone: Germline is not matched at one junction end, which may reflect a read error. CDR3 amino acids: CASSVRASNEKLFF. CDR3 nucleotides: TGTGCCAGCAGTGTCCGGGCGTCTAACGAAAAACTGTTTTTT. The chain couples TRBV2 to TRBJ1-4; D is undetermined. Germline V lookup: CDR1 SNHLY, CDR2 FYNNEI. The CDR3 is 14 amino acids.

The J gene is TRBJ1-2, the V gene TRBV7-2, with D perhaps matching TRBD1 (6 bases). V gave up 0 bases and J gave up 8 bases, with 16 bases separating them. Per the germline V gene, CDR1 is SGHTA and CDR2 is FQGNSA. The CDR3 is 15 residues long. The CDR3 coding sequence is TGTGCCAGCAGCTTAGCGCGTGGCAGGGGAGAGGGCTACACCTTC. Its translation: CASSLARGRGEGYTF.

This clone was detected once. The J gene is TRBJ2-3, the V gene TRBV7-9; maybe TRBD1 (7 bases). CDR3 length: 14 amino acids. V was cut by 6 bases and J by 5 bases, with 15 bases left in between. Germline V CDR1 and CDR2: SEHNR, FQNEAQ (reference sequence). The CDR3 region is CASRETGREDTQYF. The DNA for the CDR3 is TGTGCCAGCAGGGAGACAGGGCGGGAAGATACGCAGTATTTT. Full variable domain (remainder filled in from reference TRBV7-9 and TRBJ2-3): DTGVSQNPRHKITKRGQNVTFRCDPISEHNRLYWYRQTLGQGPEFLTYFQNEAQLEKSRLLSDRFSAERPKGSFSTLEIQRTEQGDSAMYLCASRETGREDTQYFGPGTRLTVL.

The gene calls are TRBV30 and TRBJ2-3, with 10 bases that match TRBD1. This CDR3 comprises 16 residues. Germline V CDR1 and CDR2: GTSNPN, SVGIG (reference sequence). Trimming at V came to 3 bases and at J to 2 bases, leaving 8 bases not matched to a gene. Here the CDR3 DNA reads TGTGCCTGGAGGCCCGGGACAGGGGCCCTCACAGATACGCAGTATTTT. Residues: CAWRPGTGALTDTQYF.

V and J are TRBV4-1 and TRBJ2-7, with TRBD2 identical over 11 bases. Germline V gene data show CDR1 as MGHRA and CDR2 as YSYEKL. With 3 bases clipped from V and 5 bases from J, the junction kept 12 bases outside the gene matches. The CDR3 consists of 17 residues. CDR3 residues: CASSQVSGGALQDEQYF. The CDR3 nucleotides read TGCGCCAGCAGCCAGGTTAGCGGGGGGGCCCTGCAGGACGAGCAGTACTTC.

This clone was recorded a few times. The chain couples TRBV7-3 to TRBJ2-2; weak D call: TRBD1 (6 bases). The germline gives CDR1 SGHTA, CDR2 FQGTGA. This CDR3 is 13 amino acids long. The V and J ends lost 5 bases and 6 bases respectively, with 10 bases between them. The CDR3 nucleotides read TGTGCCAGCAGCCCCACAGGGTCCGGGGAGCTGTTTTTT. Its protein product is CASSPTGSGELFF.

This rearrangement joins TRBV7-2 to TRBJ2-5; 12 bases fit TRBD2. This CDR3 is built from 16 residues. Germline CDR1 SGHTA, CDR2 FQGNSA. The J segment lost 1 base and the V segment lost 4 bases, leaving 4 bases of the junction unmatched. The CDR3 DNA reads as TGTGCCAGCAGCTCGCCGACTAGCGGGGGCCAAGAGACCCAGTACTTC. Translating gives CASSSPTSGGQETQYF.

V usage is TRBV5-6 and J usage is TRBJ1-1; D possibly corresponds to TRBD1 (6 bases). V was cut by 0 bases and J by 0 bases, with 6 bases left in between. Germline V lookup: CDR1 SGHDT, CDR2 YYEEEE. CDR3 length equals 14 residues. The CDR3 sequence is CASSLGGLNTEAFF. The CDR3 region has the DNA TGTGCCAGCAGCTTGGGGGGGCTGAACACTGAAGCTTTCTTT.

This chain links TRBV5-1 with TRBJ1-1; no firm D call. The V and J ends lost 4 bases and 5 bases respectively, with 15 bases between them. The V gene's germline CDR1 is SGHRS and CDR2 YFSETQ. The length of the CDR3 is 14 residues. The CDR3 here is CASSPDSLRTEAFF. The CDR3, as DNA: TGCGCCAGCAGCCCGGACTCGTTACGGACTGAAGCTTTCTTT.

J is TRBJ1-1 and V is TRBV6-6; TRBD1 matches 10 bases. CDR3 size: 15 residues. From germline, CDR1 is MNHNY and CDR2 SVGAGI (reference sequence). V shed 5 bases and J 1 base; nucleotides not matched to a gene: 4. In nucleotides, the CDR3 is TGTGCCAGCAGTCTAAGACAGGGGGCGAACACTGAAGCTTTCTTT. Its protein product is CASSLRQGANTEAFF.

On this clone itself: A junction end diverges from the germline sequence, so it may reflect a read error. The chain uses TRBV6-1 and TRBJ1-2; TRBD1 is a possible D gene (6 bases). Looked up from germline, CDR1 is MNHNS and CDR2 is SASEGT. The CDR3 is made up of 13 amino acids. The CDR3 nucleotides are TGTGCCAGCAGTGGAAGGGGGAACTCTGGCTACACCTTC. It translates to CASSGRGNSGYTF.

The chain employs TRBV19 and TRBJ1-2; 7 positions agree with TRBD1. CDR1 and CDR2 (germline): LNHDA, SQIVND (reference sequence). V dropped 5 bases and J dropped 5; count of bases not matched to a gene: 14. This CDR3 is 16 amino acids long. CDR3 residues: CASSRLAGTAKYGYTF. CDR3 nucleotide sequence: TGTGCCAGTAGTCGTCTTGCTGGGACAGCCAAGTATGGCTACACCTTC.

The genes are TRBV5-1 and TRBJ2-3, with TRBD1 matching 7 bases. V lost 4 bases and J lost 0; bases outside the gene matches: 11. CDR1 is SGHRS, CDR2 YFSETQ, per germline. This CDR3 comprises 17 residues. CDR3 DNA: TGCGCCAGCAGCAGGGGGCTTGTTAGCACAAGCACAGATACGCAGTATTTT. Its translation is CASSRGLVSTSTDTQYF.

The gene calls are TRBV25-1 and TRBJ1-4; tentative D call: TRBD1 (5 bases). V lost 1 base and J lost 4, with 7 bases in between. The CDR3 spans 14 residues. Germline V gene lookup returns CDR1 MGHDK and CDR2 SYGVNS. CDR3 in DNA: TGTGCCAGCAGTGAATGGGGCAGTAATGAAAAACTGTTTTTT. Its translation: CASSEWGSNEKLFF. The full variable domain, completed using reference TRBV25-1 and TRBJ1-4, is EADIYQTPRYLVIGTGKKITLECSQTMGHDKMYWYQQDPGMELHLIHYSYGVNSTEKGDLSSESTVSRIRTEHFPLTLESARPSHTSQYLCASSEWGSNEKLFFGSGTQLSVL.

The chain recombines TRBV29-1 with TRBJ1-2; D ambiguous. The germline gives CDR1 SQVTM, CDR2 ANQGSEA. Trimming took off 5 bases at V and 1 base at J, with 5 bases between the two ends. The CDR3 is made up of 11 amino acids. This chain's CDR3 is CSVSDNYGYTF. CDR3 nucleotides: TGCAGCGTTTCGGATAACTATGGCTACACCTTC.

The J gene is TRBJ2-1, the V gene TRBV18, with 10 positions matching TRBD1. The CDR3 is 15 amino acids. The ends lost 5 bases at V and 7 bases at J; junction bases unmatched: 8. Per germline, CDR1 KGHSH and CDR2 LQKENI. As DNA, the CDR3 is TGTGCCAGCTCAGCCGGGACAGGGGTTTGGAATGAGCAGTTCTTC. Translating it yields CASSAGTGVWNEQFF.

The J gene is TRBJ1-5, the V gene TRBV19; D is undetermined. The germline V and J ends were trimmed by 4 bases and 0 bases, with 7 bases remaining between them. The germline CDR1 and CDR2 sequences are LNHDA and SQIVND (reference sequence). This CDR3 comprises 14 residues. CDR3 residues: CASSSGVSNQPQHF. CDR3 nucleotide sequence: TGTGCCAGTAGTAGCGGGGTTAGCAATCAGCCCCAGCATTTT.

This rearrangement joins TRBV7-3 to TRBJ2-1, with 14 bases identical to TRBD2. Losses at the gene ends were 5 bases for V and 5 bases for J; bases not matched to a gene: 11. This CDR3 region has 18 residues. Germline lookup yields CDR1 SGHTA and CDR2 FQGTGA. The CDR3 nucleotides read TGTGCCAGCAGCCCGACTAGCGGGGGGGCCTTGTCACACAATGAGCAGTTCTTC. Encoded protein: CASSPTSGGALSHNEQFF.

The chain couples TRBV7-9 to TRBJ2-1; the D gene is possibly TRBD1 (6 bases). CDR3 length: 15 residues. Per the germline V gene, CDR1 is SEHNR and CDR2 is FQNEAQ (reference sequence). The V gene lost 5 bases and the J gene lost 4 bases, with 15 bases spanning the gap. The chain's CDR3 is CASSPDRQAYNEQFF. CDR3 nucleotides: TGTGCCAGCAGCCCCGACAGGCAGGCTTACAATGAGCAGTTCTTC.

V is TRBV19 and J is TRBJ1-2; D is ambiguous. V gave up 2 bases and J gave up 5 bases, with 12 bases separating them. Germline V lookup: CDR1 LNHDA, CDR2 SQIVND (reference sequence). CDR3 length equals 14 residues. The CDR3 nucleotides are TGTGCCAGTAGTATACCAGGACCTGGGTATGGCTACACCTTC. As protein: CASSIPGPGYGYTF.

The chain carries TRBV5-5 and TRBJ1-4; no definite D call. Germline CDR1 reads SGHKS; CDR2 reads YYEKEE (reference sequence). This CDR3 has 19 amino acids. Trimming took off 2 bases at V and 0 bases at J, with 20 bases between the two ends. The CDR3, as DNA: TGTGCCAGCAGCTTACTAATTTGGCATACTTTCTCAACTAATGAAAAACTGTTTTTT. Amino acid sequence: CASSLLIWHTFSTNEKLFF.

J is TRBJ2-3 and V is TRBV29-1; 7 bases are shared with TRBD1. J gave up 1 base and V 4 bases, and 11 bases lay outside the gene matches. Germline-derived CDR1 and CDR2 are SQVTM and ANQGSEA. The CDR3 has 16 amino acids. CDR3 DNA sequence: TGCAGCGTTGTAGGTTATTCAGGGGGTGGCACAGATACGCAGTATTTT. Its translation is CSVVGYSGGGTDTQYF.

The chain employs TRBV6-6 and TRBJ2-7, with 8 bases fitting TRBD2. The CDR3 has 13 residues. Germline values: CDR1 MNHNY, CDR2 SVGAGI (reference sequence). V was pared by 10 bases and J by 1 base, with 6 bases of the junction left unmatched. This CDR3 reads CATLGGGSYEQYF. Written as DNA, the CDR3 is TGTGCCACCCTTGGCGGGGGGTCCTACGAGCAGTACTTC.

The CDR3 DNA sequence: TGTGCCAGCAACGCCTTAGCGGGTAGAACAGATACGCAGTATTTT. Translated, it gives CASNALAGRTDTQYF. The chain has TRBV6-1 and TRBJ2-3; 7 positions match TRBD2. Per germline, CDR1 MNHNS and CDR2 SASEGT. This CDR3 contains 15 residues. The ends lost 7 bases at V and 3 bases at J; junction bases unmatched: 10.

This clone was seen a few times. This chain links TRBV5-1 with TRBJ1-2, with D perhaps TRBD1 (5 bases). The CDR3 sequence is 15 residues long. Per the germline V gene, CDR1 is SGHRS and CDR2 is YFSETQ. Trimming removed 4 bases from V and 5 bases from J, with 18 bases in between. The CDR3 reads CASSPSPSGEYGYTF. CDR3 bases: TGCGCCAGCAGCCCATCTCCATCGGGGGAATATGGCTACACCTTC.

This clone was observed a single time. The V and J genes are TRBV5-1 and TRBJ2-7, with 9 bases aligning to TRBD1. The germline gives CDR1 SGHRS, CDR2 YFSETQ. The CDR3 is made up of 16 amino acids. The ends lost 3 bases at V and 1 base at J; junction bases unmatched: 8. The CDR3 DNA follows: TGCGCCAGCAGCTCCCGGACAGGGGAAGTGTCCTACGAGCAGTACTTC. It encodes CASSSRTGEVSYEQYF. The whole variable domain, filled in from reference TRBV5-1 and TRBJ2-7, reads KAGVTQTPRYLIKTRGQQVTLSCSPISGHRSVSWYQQTPGQGLQFLFEYFSETQRNKGNFPGRFSGRQFSNSRSEMNVSTLELGDSALYLCASSSRTGEVSYEQYFGPGTRLTVT.